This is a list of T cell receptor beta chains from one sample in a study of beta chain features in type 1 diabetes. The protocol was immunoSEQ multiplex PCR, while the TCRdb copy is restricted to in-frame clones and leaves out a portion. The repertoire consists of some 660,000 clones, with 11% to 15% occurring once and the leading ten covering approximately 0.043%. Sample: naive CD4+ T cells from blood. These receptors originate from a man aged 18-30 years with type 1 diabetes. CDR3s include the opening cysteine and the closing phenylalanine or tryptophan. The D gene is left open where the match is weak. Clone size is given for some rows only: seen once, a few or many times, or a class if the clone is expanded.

TGTGCCAGCAGCTTCGGAGTGGGCGTCAATCAGCCCCAGCATTTT | CASSFGVGVNQPQHF | . | TRBV7-2 | few | TRBJ1-5
TGTGCCAGCTCACCTTTCGAGGGGACTAGCGCTCCCTACGAGCAGTACTTC | CASSPFEGTSAPYEQYF | TRBD2 | TRBV18 | . | TRBJ2-7
TGTGCCAGCAGTTTAGAGGGAACCCTCCACTTT | CASSLEGTLHF | . | TRBV28 | many | TRBJ1-6
TGTGCCAGCTCACAGACAGGGGAACAGCCCCAGCATTTT | CASSQTGEQPQHF | TRBD1 | TRBV18 | . | TRBJ1-5
TGTGCCAGCAGTCCCTCCTTGGGACAGGGGATGACAGATACGCAGTATTTT | CASSPSLGQGMTDTQYF | TRBD1 | TRBV28 | few | TRBJ2-3
TGTGCCAGCAGTTTCGACCTGTACCAAGAGACCCAGTACTTC | CASSFDLYQETQYF | . | TRBV27 | . | TRBJ2-5
TGTGCCTGGAGTGTACTCAAAGCTCCGGGACACTCACAAAAAAACATTCAGTACTTC | CAWSVLKAPGHSQKNIQYF | . | TRBV30 | . | TRBJ2-4
TGCGCCAGCAGCGAGGGAGGGTACTACAATGAGCAGTTCTTC | CASSEGGYYNEQFF | TRBD2 | TRBV5-1 | . | TRBJ2-1
TGTGCCAGCAGCCGTGGGCGGAGGCTAGCAATCTCTGGGGCCAACGTCCTGACTTTC | CASSRGRRLAISGANVLTF | . | TRBV9 | . | TRBJ2-6
TGCAGTGCTTCCGATGGGACCCGGCAGTATTTT | CSASDGTRQYF | . | TRBV20-1 | . | TRBJ2-3
TGCGCCAGCAGCCAGATAGGGAACTATGGCTACACCTTC | CASSQIGNYGYTF | . | TRBV4-1 | few | TRBJ1-2
TGTGCCAGCAGTTACTCTTCAGGACAGATCACAGATACGCAGTATTTT | CASSYSSGQITDTQYF | . | TRBV6-5 | few | TRBJ2-3
TGTGCCTGGAAGGCAGGGGGGCCTGCTTGGTTT | CAWKAGGPAWF | TRBD1 | TRBV30 | few | TRBJ1-1
TGTGCCAGCAGTGAATACGGGGGTCTCGGGGAGCTGTTTTTT | CASSEYGGLGELFF | . | TRBV25-1 | . | TRBJ2-2
TGTGCCAGCAGTGAAATGAGTACAGGGTTTAACTATGGCTACACCTTC | CASSEMSTGFNYGYTF | . | TRBV6-1 | few | TRBJ1-2
TGTGCCAGCAGTTCCAGGGCCTACAATGAGCAGTTCTTC | CASSSRAYNEQFF | . | TRBV7-2 | . | TRBJ2-1
TGTGCCAGCAGCTTGGATGGATTTAACTATGGCTACACCTTC | CASSLDGFNYGYTF | . | TRBV5-4 | . | TRBJ1-2
TGTGCCTGGAGCCCGGGACCGTTTTACGAGCAGTACTTC | CAWSPGPFYEQYF | . | TRBV30 | . | TRBJ2-7
TGTGCCAGCTCACCAAGCAAGTGGGACGAGCAGTACTTC | CASSPSKWDEQYF | . | TRBV18 | few | TRBJ2-7
TGTGCCTGGAAGGCGAACGGTGAAAAACTGTTTTTT | CAWKANGEKLFF | . | TRBV30 | . | TRBJ1-4
TGTGCCAGCAGGGAAGGACCCGTCGGGGTCTTC | CASREGPVGVF | . | TRBV2 | many | TRBJ2-1
TGTGCCTGGAGGAAGAGGACAGCTCCAGGGAATGAGCAGTTCTTC | CAWRKRTAPGNEQFF | . | TRBV30 | . | TRBJ2-1
TGTGCCAGTAGTATCCCTAGCGGGGGAACCGGGGAGCTGTTTTTT | CASSIPSGGTGELFF | TRBD2 | TRBV19 | . | TRBJ2-2
TGCAGTGCGCTTTTCGGGGATACGCAGTATTTT | CSALFGDTQYF | . | TRBV20-1 | few | TRBJ2-3
TGCAGCGTACCCCGGGGGATAGCTAACTATGGCTACACCTTC | CSVPRGIANYGYTF | . | TRBV29-1 | few | TRBJ1-2
TGTGCCTGGAGGACTAGCGGGAGGTACGAGCAGTACTTC | CAWRTSGRYEQYF | TRBD2 | TRBV30 | . | TRBJ2-7
TGTGCCAGCAGTTTAGTGTCTGCTTCGTACAATGAGCAGTTCTTC | CASSLVSASYNEQFF | . | TRBV27 | . | TRBJ2-1
TGCAGCGTTGCCAGGGGGCCAGAGACCCAGTACTTC | CSVARGPETQYF | TRBD1 | TRBV29-1 | . | TRBJ2-5